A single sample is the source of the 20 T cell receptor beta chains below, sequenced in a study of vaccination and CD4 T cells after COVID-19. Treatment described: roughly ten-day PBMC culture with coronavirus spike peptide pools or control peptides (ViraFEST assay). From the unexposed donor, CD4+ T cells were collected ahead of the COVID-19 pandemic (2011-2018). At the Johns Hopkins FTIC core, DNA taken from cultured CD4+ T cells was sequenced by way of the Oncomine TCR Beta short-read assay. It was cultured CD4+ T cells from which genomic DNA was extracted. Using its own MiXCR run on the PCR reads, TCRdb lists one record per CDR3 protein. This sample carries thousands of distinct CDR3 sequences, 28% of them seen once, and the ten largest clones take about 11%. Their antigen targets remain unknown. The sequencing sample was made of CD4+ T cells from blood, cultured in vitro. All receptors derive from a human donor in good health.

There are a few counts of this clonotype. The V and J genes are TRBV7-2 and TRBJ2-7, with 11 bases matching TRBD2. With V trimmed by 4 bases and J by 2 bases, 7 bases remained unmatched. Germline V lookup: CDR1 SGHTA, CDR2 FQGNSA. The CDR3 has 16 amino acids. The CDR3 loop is CASSSGTSGLAYEQYF. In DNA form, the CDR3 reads TGTGCCAGCAGCTCTGGGACTAGCGGCTTAGCCTACGAGCAGTACTTC.

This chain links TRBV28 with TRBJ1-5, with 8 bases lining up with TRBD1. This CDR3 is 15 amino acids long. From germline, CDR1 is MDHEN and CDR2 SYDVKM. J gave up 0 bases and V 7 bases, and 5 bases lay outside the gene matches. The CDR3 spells CASTRTGFSNQPQHF. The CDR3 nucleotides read TGTGCCAGCACCCGGACAGGGTTTAGCAATCAGCCCCAGCATTTT. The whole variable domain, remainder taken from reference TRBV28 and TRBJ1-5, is DVKVTQSSRYLVKRTGEKVFLECVQDMDHENMFWYRQDPGLGLRLIYFSYDVKMKEKGDIPEGYSVSREKKERFSLILESASTNQTSMYLCASTRTGFSNQPQHFGDGTRLSIL.

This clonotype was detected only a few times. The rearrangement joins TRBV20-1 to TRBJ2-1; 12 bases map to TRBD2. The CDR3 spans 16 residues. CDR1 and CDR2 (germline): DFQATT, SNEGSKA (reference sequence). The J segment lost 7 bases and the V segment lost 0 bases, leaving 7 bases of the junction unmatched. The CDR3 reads CSARDPLAGGLNEQFF. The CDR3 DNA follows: TGCAGTGCTAGAGATCCCCTAGCGGGAGGGCTGAATGAGCAGTTCTTC.

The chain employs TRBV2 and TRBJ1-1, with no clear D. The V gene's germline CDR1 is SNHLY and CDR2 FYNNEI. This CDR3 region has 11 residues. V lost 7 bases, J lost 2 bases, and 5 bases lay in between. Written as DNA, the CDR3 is TGTGCCAGCACCTATAACACTGAAGCTTTCTTT. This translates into CASTYNTEAFF.

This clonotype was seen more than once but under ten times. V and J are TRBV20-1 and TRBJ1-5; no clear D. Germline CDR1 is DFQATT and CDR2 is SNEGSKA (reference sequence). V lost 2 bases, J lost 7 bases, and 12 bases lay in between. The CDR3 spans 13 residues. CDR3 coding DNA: TGCAGTGCTAGATCGGGGTTGGGACAGCCCCAGCATTTT. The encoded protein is CSARSGLGQPQHF.

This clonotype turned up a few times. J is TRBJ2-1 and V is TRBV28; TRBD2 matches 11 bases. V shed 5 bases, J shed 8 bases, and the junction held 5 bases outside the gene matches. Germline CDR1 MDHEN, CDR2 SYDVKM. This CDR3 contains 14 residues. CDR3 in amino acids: CASSKLAGVHEQFF. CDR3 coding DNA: TGTGCCAGCAGTAAACTAGCGGGAGTCCATGAGCAGTTCTTC.

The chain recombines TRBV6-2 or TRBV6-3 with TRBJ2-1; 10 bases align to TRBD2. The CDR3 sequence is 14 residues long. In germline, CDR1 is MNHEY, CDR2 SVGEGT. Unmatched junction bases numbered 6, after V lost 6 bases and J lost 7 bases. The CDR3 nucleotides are TGTGCCAGCAGGCAGGGACTAGCGCTAAATGAGCAGTTCTTC. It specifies CASRQGLALNEQFF.

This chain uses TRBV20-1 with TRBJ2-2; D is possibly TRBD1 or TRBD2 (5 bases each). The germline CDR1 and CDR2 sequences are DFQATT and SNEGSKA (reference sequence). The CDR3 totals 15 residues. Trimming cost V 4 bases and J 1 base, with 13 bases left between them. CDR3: CSAMKSGGNTGELFF. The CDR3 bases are TGCAGTGCTATGAAAAGTGGGGGGAACACCGGGGAGCTGTTTTTT.

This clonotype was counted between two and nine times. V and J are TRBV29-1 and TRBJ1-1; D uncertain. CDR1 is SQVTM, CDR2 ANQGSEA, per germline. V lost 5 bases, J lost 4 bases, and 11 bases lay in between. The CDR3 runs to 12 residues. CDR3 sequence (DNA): TGCAGCGTTTCGCCAGGAGGCACTGAAGCTTTCTTT. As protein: CSVSPGGTEAFF. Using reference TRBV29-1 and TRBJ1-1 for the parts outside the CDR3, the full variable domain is SAVISQKPSRDICQRGTSLTIQCQVDSQVTMMFWYRQQPGQSLTLIATANQGSEATYESGFVIDKFPISRPNLTFSTLTVSNMSPEDSSIYLCSVSPGGTEAFFGQGTRLTVV.

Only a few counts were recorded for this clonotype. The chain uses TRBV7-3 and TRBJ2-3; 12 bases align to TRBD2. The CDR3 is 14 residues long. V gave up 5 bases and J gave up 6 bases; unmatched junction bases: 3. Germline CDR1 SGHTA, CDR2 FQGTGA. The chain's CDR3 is CASSLAGGKDTQYF. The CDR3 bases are TGTGCCAGCAGCCTAGCGGGAGGGAAGGATACGCAGTATTTT.

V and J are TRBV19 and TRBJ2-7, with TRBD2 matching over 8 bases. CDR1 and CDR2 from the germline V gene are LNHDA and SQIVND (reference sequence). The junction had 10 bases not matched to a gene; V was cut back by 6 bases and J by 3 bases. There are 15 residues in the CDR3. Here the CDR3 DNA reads TGTGCCAGTAGAACAGCTACCGGGGGGGTCTACGAGCAGTACTTC. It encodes CASRTATGGVYEQYF.

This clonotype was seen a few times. CDR3 sequence reads: CSVVIPGTEAFF. The CDR3 DNA reads as TGCAGCGTGGTTATCCCAGGGACGGAAGCTTTCTTT. This chain uses TRBV29-1 with TRBJ1-1, with a tentative D call TRBD1 (5 bases). Germline V gene lookup returns CDR1 SQVTM and CDR2 ANQGSEA. The germline V and J ends were trimmed by 6 bases and 8 bases, with 16 bases remaining between them. The CDR3 runs to 12 residues.

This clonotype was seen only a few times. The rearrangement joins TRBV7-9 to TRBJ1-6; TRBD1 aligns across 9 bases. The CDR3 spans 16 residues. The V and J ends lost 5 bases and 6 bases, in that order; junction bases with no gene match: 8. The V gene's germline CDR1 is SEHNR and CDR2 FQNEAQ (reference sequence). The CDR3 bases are TGTGCCAGCAGCAGACAGGGGGTTACGTTTAATTCACCCCTCCACTTT. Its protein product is CASSRQGVTFNSPLHF.

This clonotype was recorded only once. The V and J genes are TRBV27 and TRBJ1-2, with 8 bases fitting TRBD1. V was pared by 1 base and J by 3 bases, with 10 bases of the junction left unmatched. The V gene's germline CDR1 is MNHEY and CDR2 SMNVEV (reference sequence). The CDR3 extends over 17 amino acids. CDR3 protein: CASSLYSRGPVHYGYTF. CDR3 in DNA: TGTGCCAGCAGTTTATATAGCAGGGGGCCGGTACACTATGGCTACACCTTC.

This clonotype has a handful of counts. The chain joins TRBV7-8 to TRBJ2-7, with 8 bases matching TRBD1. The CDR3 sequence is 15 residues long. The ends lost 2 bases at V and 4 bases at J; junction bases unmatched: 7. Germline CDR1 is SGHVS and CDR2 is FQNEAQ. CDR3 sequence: CASSLYSGQAYEQYF. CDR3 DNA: TGTGCCAGCAGCTTATACTCGGGACAGGCATACGAGCAGTACTTC.

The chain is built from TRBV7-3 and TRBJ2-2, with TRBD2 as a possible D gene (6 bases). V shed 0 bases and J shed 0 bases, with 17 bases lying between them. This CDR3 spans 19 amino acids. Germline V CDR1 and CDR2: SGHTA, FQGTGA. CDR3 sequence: CASSLTRLAALTNTGELFF. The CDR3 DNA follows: TGTGCCAGCAGCTTAACGAGGTTAGCGGCCCTTACGAACACCGGGGAGCTGTTTTTT.

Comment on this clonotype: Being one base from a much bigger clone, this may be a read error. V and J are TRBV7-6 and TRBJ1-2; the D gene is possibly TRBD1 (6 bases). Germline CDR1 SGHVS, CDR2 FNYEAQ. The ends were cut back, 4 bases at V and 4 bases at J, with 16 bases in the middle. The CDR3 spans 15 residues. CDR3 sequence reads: CASSSGQGLRYGYTF. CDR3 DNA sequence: TGTGCCAGCAGCTCGGGGCAGGGGCTACGCTATGGCTACACCTTC.

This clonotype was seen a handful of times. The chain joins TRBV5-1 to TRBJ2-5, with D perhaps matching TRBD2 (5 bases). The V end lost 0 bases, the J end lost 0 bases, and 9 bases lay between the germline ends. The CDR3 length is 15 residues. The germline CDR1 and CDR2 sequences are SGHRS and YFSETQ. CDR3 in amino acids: CASSLAGSHQETQYF. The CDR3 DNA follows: TGCGCCAGCAGCTTGGCGGGATCACACCAAGAGACCCAGTACTTC.

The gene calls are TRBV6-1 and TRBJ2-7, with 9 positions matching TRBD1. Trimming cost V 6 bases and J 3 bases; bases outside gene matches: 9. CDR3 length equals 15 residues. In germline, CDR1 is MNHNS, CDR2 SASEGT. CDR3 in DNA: TGTGCCAGCAGCGAACCGGGACAGGGTAACTACGAGCAGTACTTC. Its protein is CASSEPGQGNYEQYF.

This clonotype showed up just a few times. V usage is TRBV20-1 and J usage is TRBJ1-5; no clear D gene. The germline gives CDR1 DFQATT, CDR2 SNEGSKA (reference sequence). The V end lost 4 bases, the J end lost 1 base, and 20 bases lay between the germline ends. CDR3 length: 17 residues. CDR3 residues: CSAIDWLGKGSNQPQHF. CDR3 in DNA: TGCAGTGCTATCGATTGGCTGGGAAAAGGGAGCAATCAGCCCCAGCATTTT.